A selection of T cell receptor beta chains follows, all from one sample in a study of CD8 T cells in Susac syndrome. TCRdb processed the immunoSEQ multiplex PCR reads anew with MiXCR; each CDR3 protein has one entry. The sample includes 100,000 to 150,000 distinct CDR3 sequences, 94% of them seen just once. Sequenced input: CD4+ T cells from PBMCs. These receptors were obtained from a human donor in good health. Each CDR3 is given with its conserved first and last residue. A D gene is named only where the DNA matches it firmly. Size is stated for part of the rows, as once, few or many counts, or as a class when the clone is expanded.

V gene: TRBV4-1; J gene: TRBJ2-5; D gene: .; clone size: .; CDR3 DNA: TGCGCCAGCAGCCATGAGGGAATCGGGCAAGAGACCCAGTACTTC; CDR3 protein: CASSHEGIGQETQYF
V gene: TRBV12-3/TRBV12-4; J gene: TRBJ2-5; D gene: TRBD1; clone size: .; CDR3 DNA: TGTGCCAGCATCGTGGGACAGGGGGTTCAACAAGAGACCCAGTACTTC; CDR3 protein: CASIVGQGVQQETQYF
V gene: TRBV30; J gene: TRBJ1-5; D gene: TRBD1; clone size: .; CDR3 DNA: TGTGCCTCTTCTGCTGGGACAGGGGACCAGCCCCAGCATTTT; CDR3 protein: CASSAGTGDQPQHF
V gene: TRBV18; J gene: TRBJ2-1; D gene: TRBD1; clone size: .; CDR3 DNA: TGTGCCAGCTCACCACGGGGACAGGCTGACAATGAGCAGTTCTTC; CDR3 protein: CASSPRGQADNEQFF
V gene: TRBV28; J gene: TRBJ2-1; D gene: .; clone size: .; CDR3 DNA: TGTGCCAGCAGTTTCCTAACCCTGAGGGACCCCTCCTACAATGAGCAGTTCTTC; CDR3 protein: CASSFLTLRDPSYNEQFF
V gene: TRBV6-1; J gene: TRBJ1-1; D gene: .; clone size: .; CDR3 DNA: TGTGCCAGCAGTGAAGCATGGAAAGACCCTGGGACTTTCTTT; CDR3 protein: CASSEAWKDPGTFF
V gene: TRBV27; J gene: TRBJ2-7; D gene: .; clone size: .; CDR3 DNA: TGTGCCAGCAGTCCCCTGGACAGGGAGGGCGAGCAGTACTTC; CDR3 protein: CASSPLDREGEQYF
V gene: TRBV7-9; J gene: TRBJ2-5; D gene: .; clone size: once; CDR3 DNA: TGTGCCAGCAGCTTATCCCCCTCGGAGACCCAGTACTTC; CDR3 protein: CASSLSPSETQYF
V gene: TRBV20-1; J gene: TRBJ2-7; D gene: .; clone size: .; CDR3 DNA: TGCAGTGCTAGTGTCGGGGGACGGTACGAGGTGTACTTC; CDR3 protein: CSASVGGRYEVYF
V gene: TRBV20-1; J gene: TRBJ2-2; D gene: .; clone size: .; CDR3 DNA: TGCAGTGCCAGGGACGACCTCACCGGGGAGCTGTTTTTT; CDR3 protein: CSARDDLTGELFF
V gene: TRBV18; J gene: TRBJ2-5; D gene: TRBD1; clone size: .; CDR3 DNA: TGTGCCAGCTCACCCGGGACAGGGACGGAGACCCAGTACTTC; CDR3 protein: CASSPGTGTETQYF
V gene: TRBV4-2; J gene: TRBJ1-4; D gene: .; clone size: .; CDR3 DNA: TGTGCCAGCAGCCAAGGACGACAGAAGGATGAAAAACTGTTTTTT; CDR3 protein: CASSQGRQKDEKLFF
V gene: TRBV30; J gene: TRBJ2-7; D gene: TRBD2; clone size: .; CDR3 DNA: TGTGCCTGGAGTAGGGGAGGGTACGAGCAGTACTTC; CDR3 protein: CAWSRGGYEQYF
V gene: TRBV24-1; J gene: TRBJ1-5; D gene: .; clone size: .; CDR3 DNA: TGTGCCACCAGTCCCGACAGGAGCTCGGATCAGCCCCAGCATTTT; CDR3 protein: CATSPDRSSDQPQHF
V gene: TRBV9; J gene: TRBJ2-7; D gene: .; clone size: .; CDR3 DNA: TGTGCCAGCAGCGATAAACTAGGCGAGCAGTACTTC; CDR3 protein: CASSDKLGEQYF
V gene: TRBV20-1; J gene: TRBJ2-1; D gene: .; clone size: .; CDR3 DNA: TGCAGTGCAGCAACTAGTAGGAGCTCCTACAATGAGCAGTTCTTC; CDR3 protein: CSAATSRSSYNEQFF
V gene: TRBV20-1; J gene: TRBJ2-5; D gene: TRBD2; clone size: few; CDR3 DNA: TGCAGTGCTGTAGCGGGAACAGAGACCCAGTACTTC; CDR3 protein: CSAVAGTETQYF
V gene: TRBV29-1; J gene: TRBJ2-5; D gene: TRBD1; clone size: .; CDR3 DNA: TGCAGCGTTGGGGGACAGAATCTGTACCAAGAGACCCAGTACTTC; CDR3 protein: CSVGGQNLYQETQYF
V gene: TRBV7-9; J gene: TRBJ2-1; D gene: TRBD2; clone size: .; CDR3 DNA: TGTGCCAGCAGCTTAGCCTTCGCGGGAGGAGGGGCAAATGAGCAGTTCTTC; CDR3 protein: CASSLAFAGGGANEQFF
V gene: TRBV5-1; J gene: TRBJ2-2; D gene: .; clone size: .; CDR3 DNA: TGCGCCAGCAGCCCCGGACCGAACACCGGGGAGCTGTTTTTT; CDR3 protein: CASSPGPNTGELFF
V gene: TRBV28; J gene: TRBJ1-1; D gene: .; clone size: .; CDR3 DNA: TGTGCCAGCAGTCCCCTTAGGAGAGAAGCTTTCTTT; CDR3 protein: CASSPLRREAFF
V gene: TRBV3-1; J gene: TRBJ2-7; D gene: .; clone size: .; CDR3 DNA: TGTGCCAGCAGCCAAGGTAGCGGACATTTCTACGAGCAGTACTTC; CDR3 protein: CASSQGSGHFYEQYF
V gene: TRBV7-2; J gene: TRBJ2-2; D gene: .; clone size: .; CDR3 DNA: TGTGCCCACGGGCGCCCGGGAGTTTCCACCGGGGAGCTGTTTTTT; CDR3 protein: CAHGRPGVSTGELFF
V gene: TRBV12-3/TRBV12-4; J gene: TRBJ2-6; D gene: TRBD1; clone size: .; CDR3 DNA: TGTGCCAGCAGTTTCCCAGGACAGGTAATAAAGGACAAGAGCTCTGGGGCCAACGTCCTGACTTTC; CDR3 protein: CASSFPGQVIKDKSSGANVLTF
V gene: TRBV11-2; J gene: TRBJ2-7; D gene: TRBD1; clone size: .; CDR3 DNA: TGTGCCAGCAGCTTCCCGGGACAGGGTACTAAAAAGGCTTTGGACGAGCAGTACTTC; CDR3 protein: CASSFPGQGTKKALDEQYF
V gene: TRBV20-1; J gene: TRBJ1-2; D gene: .; clone size: .; CDR3 DNA: TGCAGTGCGAGGGACCTCTATGGCTACACCTTC; CDR3 protein: CSARDLYGYTF
V gene: TRBV2; J gene: TRBJ2-3; D gene: TRBD1; clone size: .; CDR3 DNA: TGTGCCAGCGCACAGGGGGCGCGGGCAGATACGCAGTATTTT; CDR3 protein: CASAQGARADTQYF
V gene: TRBV2; J gene: TRBJ2-3; D gene: .; clone size: .; CDR3 DNA: TGTGCCAGCAGTTCCTCGGACGGCACAGATACGCAGTATTTT; CDR3 protein: CASSSSDGTDTQYF
V gene: TRBV19; J gene: TRBJ2-1; D gene: TRBD2; clone size: .; CDR3 DNA: TGTGCCAGTAGTACCGTAGGACTAGCGGGCCGGGCCTTCTTC; CDR3 protein: CASSTVGLAGRAFF
V gene: TRBV7-8; J gene: TRBJ1-1; D gene: .; clone size: .; CDR3 DNA: TGTGCCAGCAGCTTACAGGTCCCTCACACTGAAGCTTTCTTT; CDR3 protein: CASSLQVPHTEAFF
V gene: TRBV28; J gene: TRBJ2-7; D gene: .; clone size: .; CDR3 DNA: TGTGCCAGCACCCTAGGGGGGAAGAGTTTCGAGCAGTACTTC; CDR3 protein: CASTLGGKSFEQYF
V gene: TRBV3-1; J gene: TRBJ2-3; D gene: .; clone size: .; CDR3 DNA: TGTGCCAGCAGCCAAGAAGGGAACCCCGAGCGCCCAGATACGCAGTATTTT; CDR3 protein: CASSQEGNPERPDTQYF
V gene: TRBV28; J gene: TRBJ1-5; D gene: TRBD1; clone size: .; CDR3 DNA: TGTGCCAGCAGTCCGACAACAGGGGTAGGCAATCAGCCCCAGCATTTT; CDR3 protein: CASSPTTGVGNQPQHF
V gene: TRBV10-3; J gene: TRBJ2-4; D gene: .; clone size: .; CDR3 DNA: TGTGCCATCAGTGAAGGATACAACATTCAGTACTTC; CDR3 protein: CAISEGYNIQYF
V gene: TRBV29-1; J gene: TRBJ1-6; D gene: TRBD1; clone size: .; CDR3 DNA: TGCAGCGCCACCGGACAGGGTTTTAACTCCTATAATTCACCCCTCCACTTT; CDR3 protein: CSATGQGFNSYNSPLHF
V gene: TRBV20-1; J gene: TRBJ2-7; D gene: TRBD2; clone size: .; CDR3 DNA: TGCAGTGCTAGAGGTCCCCTAGCGGGGCTCATCTACGAGCAGTACTTC; CDR3 protein: CSARGPLAGLIYEQYF
V gene: TRBV20-1; J gene: TRBJ2-5; D gene: .; clone size: once; CDR3 DNA: TGCAGTGCTAGCTCCGGGTACCAAGAGACCCAGTACTTC; CDR3 protein: CSASSGYQETQYF
V gene: TRBV7-9; J gene: TRBJ2-2; D gene: .; clone size: .; CDR3 DNA: TGTGCCAGCAGCTTAGGCGTGGGCAACACCGGGGAGCTGTTTTTT; CDR3 protein: CASSLGVGNTGELFF
V gene: TRBV9; J gene: TRBJ2-6; D gene: .; clone size: .; CDR3 DNA: TGTGCCAGCGGACGTAACTCTGGGGCCAACGTCCTGACTTTC; CDR3 protein: CASGRNSGANVLTF
V gene: TRBV7-2; J gene: TRBJ2-1; D gene: .; clone size: .; CDR3 DNA: TGTGCCAGCAGCTTAGAAATGTTCGGGGTAGGGCGGTTCTTC; CDR3 protein: CASSLEMFGVGRFF
V gene: TRBV4-3; J gene: TRBJ2-1; D gene: .; clone size: .; CDR3 DNA: TGCGCCAGCAGCCAAGAGGGCCAGCAGCGTTACAATGAGCAGTTCTTC; CDR3 protein: CASSQEGQQRYNEQFF
V gene: TRBV2; J gene: TRBJ1-2; D gene: .; clone size: .; CDR3 DNA: TGTGCCAGCAGCCCAAAATTTGGGGGGCGGTTAGATGGCTACACCTTC; CDR3 protein: CASSPKFGGRLDGYTF
V gene: TRBV18; J gene: TRBJ2-7; D gene: .; clone size: .; CDR3 DNA: TGTGCCAGCTCACCACAGGGGTCGTACCACGAGCAGTACTTC; CDR3 protein: CASSPQGSYHEQYF
V gene: TRBV24-1; J gene: TRBJ2-1; D gene: .; clone size: once; CDR3 DNA: TGTGCCACCAGTGAGGGACAACCTAACTCCTACAATGAGCAGTTCTTC; CDR3 protein: CATSEGQPNSYNEQFF
V gene: TRBV7-3; J gene: TRBJ2-3; D gene: TRBD2; clone size: .; CDR3 DNA: TGTGCCAGCAGCACGAGTAGCGGGATGATGGATACGCAGTATTTT; CDR3 protein: CASSTSSGMMDTQYF
V gene: TRBV6-2/TRBV6-3; J gene: TRBJ2-1; D gene: TRBD1; clone size: .; CDR3 DNA: TGTGCCAGCAGTTACCCCGGACAGGGGGCGGTTACCTGGTCGACTTCCTACAATGAGCAGTTCTTC; CDR3 protein: CASSYPGQGAVTWSTSYNEQFF